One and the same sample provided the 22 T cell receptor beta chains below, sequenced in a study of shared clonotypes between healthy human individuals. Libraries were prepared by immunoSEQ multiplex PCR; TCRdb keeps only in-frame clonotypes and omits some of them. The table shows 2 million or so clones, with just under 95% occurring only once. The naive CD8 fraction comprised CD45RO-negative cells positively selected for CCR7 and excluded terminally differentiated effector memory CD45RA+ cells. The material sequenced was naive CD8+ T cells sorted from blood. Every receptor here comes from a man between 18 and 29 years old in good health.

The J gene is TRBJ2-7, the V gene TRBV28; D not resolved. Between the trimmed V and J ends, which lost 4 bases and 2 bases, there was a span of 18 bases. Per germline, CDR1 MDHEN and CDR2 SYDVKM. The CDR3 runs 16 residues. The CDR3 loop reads CASSSEVLGETYEQYF. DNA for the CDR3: TGTGCCAGCAGTTCTGAAGTACTTGGAGAGACCTACGAGCAGTACTTC.

CDR3 region: CASSEGWAYNEQFF. The CDR3 DNA sequence: TGTGCCAGCAGTGAAGGTTGGGCCTACAATGAGCAGTTCTTC. The chain combines TRBV2 with TRBJ2-1; D gene ambiguous. This CDR3 contains 14 residues. V lost 1 base and J 2 bases, leaving 6 bases between the germline ends. Germline CDR1 reads SNHLY; CDR2 reads FYNNEI.

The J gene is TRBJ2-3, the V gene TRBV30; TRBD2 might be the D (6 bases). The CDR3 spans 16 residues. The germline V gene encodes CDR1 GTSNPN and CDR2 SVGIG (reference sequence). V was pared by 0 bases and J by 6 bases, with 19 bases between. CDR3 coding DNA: TGTGCCTGGAGTGTACCGAGGGAGGCTTTTGGGGATACGCAGTATTTT. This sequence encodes CAWSVPREAFGDTQYF.

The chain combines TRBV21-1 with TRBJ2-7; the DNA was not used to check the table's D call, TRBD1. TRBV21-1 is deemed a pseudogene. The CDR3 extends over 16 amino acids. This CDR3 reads CASSNRDREQGYEQYF. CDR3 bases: TGTGCCAGCAGCAACCGGGACAGGGAGCAAGGGTACGAGCAGTACTTC.

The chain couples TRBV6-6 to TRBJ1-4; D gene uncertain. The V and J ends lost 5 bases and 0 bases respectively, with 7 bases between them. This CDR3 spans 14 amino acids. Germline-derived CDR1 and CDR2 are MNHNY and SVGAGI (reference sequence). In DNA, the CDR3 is TGTGCCAGCAGTCCAGCGGCAACTAATGAAAAACTGTTTTTT. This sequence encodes CASSPAATNEKLFF.

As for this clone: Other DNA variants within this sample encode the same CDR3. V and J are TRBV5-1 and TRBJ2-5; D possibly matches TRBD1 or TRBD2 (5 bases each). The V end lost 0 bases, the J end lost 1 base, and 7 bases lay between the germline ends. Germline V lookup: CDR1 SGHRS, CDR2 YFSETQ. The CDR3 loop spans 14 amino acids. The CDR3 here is CASSLVGGQETQYF. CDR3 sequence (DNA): TGCGCCAGCAGCTTGGTTGGGGGCCAAGAGACCCAGTACTTC.

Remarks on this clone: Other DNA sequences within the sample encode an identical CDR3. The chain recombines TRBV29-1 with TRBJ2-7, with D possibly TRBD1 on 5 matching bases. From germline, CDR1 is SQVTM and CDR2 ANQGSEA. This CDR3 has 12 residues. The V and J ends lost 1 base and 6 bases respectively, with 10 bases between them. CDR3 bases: TGCAGCGTTGAAGGGCAGGGTGGCGAGCAGTACTTC. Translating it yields CSVEGQGGEQYF.

The CDR3 is CASSATVNTEAFF. DNA for the CDR3: TGTGCCAGCAGTGCAACAGTGAACACTGAAGCTTTCTTT. V usage is TRBV6-4 and J usage is TRBJ1-1; D remains ambiguous. The V gene's germline CDR1 is MRHNA and CDR2 SNTAGT. This CDR3 is 13 amino acids long. V was trimmed by 4 bases and J by 0 bases, leaving 6 bases between them.

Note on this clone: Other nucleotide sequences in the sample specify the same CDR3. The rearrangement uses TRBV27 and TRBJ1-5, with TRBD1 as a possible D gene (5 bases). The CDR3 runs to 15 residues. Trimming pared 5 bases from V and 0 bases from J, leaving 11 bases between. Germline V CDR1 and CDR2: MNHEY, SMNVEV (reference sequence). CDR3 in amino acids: CASSLLGDSNQPQHF. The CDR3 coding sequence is TGTGCCAGCAGTCTACTGGGGGATAGCAATCAGCCCCAGCATTTT.

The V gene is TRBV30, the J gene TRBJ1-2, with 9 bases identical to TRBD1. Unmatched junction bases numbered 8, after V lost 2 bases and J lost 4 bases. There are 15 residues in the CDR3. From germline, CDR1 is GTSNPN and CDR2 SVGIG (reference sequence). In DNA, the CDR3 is TGTGCCTGGAGTATCCCGGACAGGGGAGGCTATGGCTACACCTTC. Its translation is CAWSIPDRGGYGYTF.

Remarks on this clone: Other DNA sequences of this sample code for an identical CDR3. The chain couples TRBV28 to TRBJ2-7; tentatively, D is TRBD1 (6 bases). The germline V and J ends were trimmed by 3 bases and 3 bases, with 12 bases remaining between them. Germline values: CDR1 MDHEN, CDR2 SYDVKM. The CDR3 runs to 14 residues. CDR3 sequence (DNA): TGTGCCAGCAGTTTCTCTGGGGGCAGCTACGAGCAGTACTTC. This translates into CASSFSGGSYEQYF. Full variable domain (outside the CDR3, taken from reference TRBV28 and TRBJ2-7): DVKVTQSSRYLVKRTGEKVFLECVQDMDHENMFWYRQDPGLGLRLIYFSYDVKMKEKGDIPEGYSVSREKKERFSLILESASTNQTSMYLCASSFSGGSYEQYFGPGTRLTVT.

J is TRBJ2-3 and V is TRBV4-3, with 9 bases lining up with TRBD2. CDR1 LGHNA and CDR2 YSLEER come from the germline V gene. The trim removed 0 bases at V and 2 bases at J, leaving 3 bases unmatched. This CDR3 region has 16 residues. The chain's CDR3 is CASSQELAGTTDTQYF. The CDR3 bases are TGCGCCAGCAGCCAAGAGCTAGCGGGGACCACAGATACGCAGTATTTT.

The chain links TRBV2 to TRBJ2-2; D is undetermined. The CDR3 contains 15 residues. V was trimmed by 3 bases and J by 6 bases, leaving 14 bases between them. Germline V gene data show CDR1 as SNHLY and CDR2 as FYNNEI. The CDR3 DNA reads TGTGCCAGCAGTGAGTACTATTCGAATTCCGGGGAGCTGTTTTTT. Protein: CASSEYYSNSGELFF. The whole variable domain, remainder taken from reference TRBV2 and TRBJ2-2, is EPEVTQTPSHQVTQMGQEVILRCVPISNHLYFYWYRQILGQKVEFLVSFYNNEISEKSEIFDDQFSVERPDGSNFTLKIRSTKLEDSAMYFCASSEYYSNSGELFFGEGSRLTVL.

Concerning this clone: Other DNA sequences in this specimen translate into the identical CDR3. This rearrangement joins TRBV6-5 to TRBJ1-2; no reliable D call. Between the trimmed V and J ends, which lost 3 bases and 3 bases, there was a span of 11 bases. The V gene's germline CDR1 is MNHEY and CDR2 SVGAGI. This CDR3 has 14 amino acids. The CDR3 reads CASSYVGGDYGYTF. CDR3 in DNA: TGTGCCAGCAGTTATGTTGGTGGGGACTATGGCTACACCTTC.

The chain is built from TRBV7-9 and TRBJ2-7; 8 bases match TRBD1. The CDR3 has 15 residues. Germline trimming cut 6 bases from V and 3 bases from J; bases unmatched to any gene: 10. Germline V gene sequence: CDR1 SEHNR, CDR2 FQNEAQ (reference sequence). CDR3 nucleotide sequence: TGTGCCAGCAGTCGCGGACAGGGACCTTTCTACGAGCAGTACTTC. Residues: CASSRGQGPFYEQYF.

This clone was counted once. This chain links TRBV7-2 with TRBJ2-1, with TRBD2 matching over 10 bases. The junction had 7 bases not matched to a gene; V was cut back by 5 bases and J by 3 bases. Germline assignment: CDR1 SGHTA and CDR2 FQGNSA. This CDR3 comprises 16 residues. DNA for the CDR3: TGTGCCAGCAGCCCACTCGGGACTAGCGACTACAATGAGCAGTTCTTC. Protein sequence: CASSPLGTSDYNEQFF.

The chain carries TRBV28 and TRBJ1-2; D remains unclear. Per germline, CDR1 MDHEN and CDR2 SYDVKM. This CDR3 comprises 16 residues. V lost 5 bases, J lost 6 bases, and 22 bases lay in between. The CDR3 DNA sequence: TGTGCCAGCAGTACTCCCCAAGGGATCCTACAAAATGGCTACACCTTC. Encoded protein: CASSTPQGILQNGYTF.

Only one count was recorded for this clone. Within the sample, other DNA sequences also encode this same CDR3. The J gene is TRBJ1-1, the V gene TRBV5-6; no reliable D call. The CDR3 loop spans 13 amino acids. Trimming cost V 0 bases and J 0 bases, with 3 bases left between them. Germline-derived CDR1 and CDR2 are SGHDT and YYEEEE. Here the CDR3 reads CASSLGVNTEAFF. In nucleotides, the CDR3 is TGTGCCAGCAGCTTGGGCGTGAACACTGAAGCTTTCTTT.

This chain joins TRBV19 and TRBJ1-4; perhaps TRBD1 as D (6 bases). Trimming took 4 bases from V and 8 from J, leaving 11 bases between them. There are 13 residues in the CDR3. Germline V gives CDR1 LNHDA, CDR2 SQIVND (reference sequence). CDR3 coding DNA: TGTGCCAGTAGTAACAGGGTACGGGAAAAACTGTTTTTT. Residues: CASSNRVREKLFF.

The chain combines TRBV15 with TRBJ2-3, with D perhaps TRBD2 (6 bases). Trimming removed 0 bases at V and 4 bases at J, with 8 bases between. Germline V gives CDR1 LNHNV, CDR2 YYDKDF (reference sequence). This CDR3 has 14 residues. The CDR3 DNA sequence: TGTGCCACCAGCAGAGATAGCGGCTCAGATACGCAGTATTTT. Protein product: CATSRDSGSDTQYF.

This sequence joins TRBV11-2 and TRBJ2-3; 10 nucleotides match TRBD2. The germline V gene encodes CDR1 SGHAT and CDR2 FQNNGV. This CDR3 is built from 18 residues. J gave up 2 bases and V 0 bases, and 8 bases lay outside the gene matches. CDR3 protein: CASSLDGPTSGYTDTQYF. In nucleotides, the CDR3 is TGTGCCAGCAGCTTAGACGGTCCGACTAGCGGGTACACAGATACGCAGTATTTT.

Written as DNA, the CDR3 is TGCGCCAGCAGGCCCGCCGGGGGCTCGAACACTGAAGCTTTCTTT. It translates to CASRPAGGSNTEAFF. The chain joins TRBV5-1 to TRBJ1-1; D is possibly TRBD1 (6 bases). The CDR3 loop spans 15 amino acids. V lost 5 bases and J lost 1, with 15 bases in between. Germline CDR1 reads SGHRS; CDR2 reads YFSETQ.